This T cell receptor (beta chain) was documented in a study of beta chain features in type 1 diabetes. Heparinised blood was drawn once per donor, averaging roughly 120 mL. Using CD45RO/CCR7/CD25/CD127/CD95/CD27, CD4+ naive, central memory, regulatory and stem cell-like memory cells were sorted. The germline V gene has CDR1 SQVTM and CDR2 ANQGSEA. CDR3 size: 14 residues. Trimming pared 6 bases from V and 0 bases from J, leaving 14 bases between. Of the isolated RNA, all was reverse transcribed, and so the sequenced material was expressed TCRB transcripts. The table came from immunoSEQ multiplex PCR; TCRdb's copy has only in-frame clones and leaves some out. The sample lists around 430,000 clones, roughly 31% occurring once. This clone came up a few times.

V is TRBV29-1 and J is TRBJ1-1; perhaps TRBD1 as D (5 bases). The receptor comes from a man between 18 and 35 years old in good health. Sequenced sample: naive CD4+ T cells from blood. The CDR3 DNA follows: TGCAGCGTGTCGCTCGGGGGAATGAACACTGAAGCTTTCTTT. It specifies CSVSLGGMNTEAFF.